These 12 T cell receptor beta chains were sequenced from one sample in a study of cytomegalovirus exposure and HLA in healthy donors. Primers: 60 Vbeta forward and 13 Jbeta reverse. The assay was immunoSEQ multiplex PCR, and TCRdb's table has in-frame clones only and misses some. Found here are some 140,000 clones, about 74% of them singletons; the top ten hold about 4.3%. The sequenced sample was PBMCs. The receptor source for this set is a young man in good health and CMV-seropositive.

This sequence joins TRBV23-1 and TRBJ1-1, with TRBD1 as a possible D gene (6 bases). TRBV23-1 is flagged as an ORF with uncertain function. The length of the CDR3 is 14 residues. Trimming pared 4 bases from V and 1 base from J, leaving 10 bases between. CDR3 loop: CASSPGTTNTEAFF. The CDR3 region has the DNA TGCGCCAGCAGTCCAGGGACAACGAACACTGAAGCTTTCTTT.

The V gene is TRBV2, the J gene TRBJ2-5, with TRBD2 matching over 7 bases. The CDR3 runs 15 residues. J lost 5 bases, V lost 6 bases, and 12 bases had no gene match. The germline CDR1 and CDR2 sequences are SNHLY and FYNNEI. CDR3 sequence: CASSGAGSEQETQYF. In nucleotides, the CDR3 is TGTGCCAGCAGCGGAGCGGGGTCGGAGCAGGAGACCCAGTACTTC.

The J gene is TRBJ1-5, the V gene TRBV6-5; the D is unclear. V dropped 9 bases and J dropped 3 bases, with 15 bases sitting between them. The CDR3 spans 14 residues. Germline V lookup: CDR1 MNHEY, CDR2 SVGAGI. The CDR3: CASARSVYNQPQHF. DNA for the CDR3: TGTGCCAGTGCCAGAAGTGTATACAATCAGCCCCAGCATTTT.

The CDR3 region is CASSYDFWGDEQFF. In DNA form, the CDR3 reads TGTGCCAGCAGTTACGATTTCTGGGGCGATGAGCAGTTCTTC. The V call is TRBV6-5, the J call TRBJ2-1; TRBD1 is a possible D gene (5 bases). Between the trimmed V and J ends, which lost 2 bases and 8 bases, there was a span of 13 bases. The CDR3 has 14 residues. From germline, CDR1 is MNHEY and CDR2 SVGAGI.

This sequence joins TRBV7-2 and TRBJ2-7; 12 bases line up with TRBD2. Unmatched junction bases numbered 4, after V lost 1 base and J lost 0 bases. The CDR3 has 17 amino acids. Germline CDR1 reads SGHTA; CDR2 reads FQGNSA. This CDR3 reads CASSLVASGRASYEQYF. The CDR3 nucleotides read TGTGCCAGCAGCTTAGTAGCTAGCGGGAGGGCCTCCTACGAGCAGTACTTC. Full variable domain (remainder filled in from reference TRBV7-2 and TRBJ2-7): GAGVSQSPSNKVTEKGKDVELRCDPISGHTALYWYRQSLGQGLEFLIYFQGNSAPDKSGLPSDRFSAERTGGSVSTLTIQRTQQEDSAVYLCASSLVASGRASYEQYFGPGTRLTVT.

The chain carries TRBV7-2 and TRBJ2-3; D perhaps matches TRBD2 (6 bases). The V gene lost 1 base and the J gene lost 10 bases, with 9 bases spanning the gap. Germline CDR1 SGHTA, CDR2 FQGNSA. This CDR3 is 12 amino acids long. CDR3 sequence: CASSLGDSPQYF. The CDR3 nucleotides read TGTGCCAGCAGCTTAGGGGACTCGCCGCAGTATTTT. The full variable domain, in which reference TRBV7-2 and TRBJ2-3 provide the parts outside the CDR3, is GAGVSQSPSNKVTEKGKDVELRCDPISGHTALYWYRQSLGQGLEFLIYFQGNSAPDKSGLPSDRFSAERTGGSVSTLTIQRTQQEDSAVYLCASSLGDSPQYFGPGTRLTVL.

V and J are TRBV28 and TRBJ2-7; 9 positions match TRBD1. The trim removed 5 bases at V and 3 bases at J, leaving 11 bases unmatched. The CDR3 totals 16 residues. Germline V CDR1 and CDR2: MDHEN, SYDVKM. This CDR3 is CASSTNRGPTYYEQYF. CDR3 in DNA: TGTGCCAGCAGTACAAACAGGGGGCCAACCTACTACGAGCAGTACTTC.

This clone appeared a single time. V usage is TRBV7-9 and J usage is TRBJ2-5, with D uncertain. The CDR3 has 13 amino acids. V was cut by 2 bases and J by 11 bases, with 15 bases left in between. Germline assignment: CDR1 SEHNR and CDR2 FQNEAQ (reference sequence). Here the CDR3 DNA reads TGTGCCAGCAGCTTAAGGAGCGATCTGGAGCAGTACTTC. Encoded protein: CASSLRSDLEQYF.

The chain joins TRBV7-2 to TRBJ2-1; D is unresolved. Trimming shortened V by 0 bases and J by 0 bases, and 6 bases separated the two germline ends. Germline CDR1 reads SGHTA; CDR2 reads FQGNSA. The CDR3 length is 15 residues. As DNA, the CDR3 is TGTGCCAGCAGCTTAGCAGCAAGCTCCTACAATGAGCAGTTCTTC. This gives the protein CASSLAASSYNEQFF.

The CDR3 nucleotides are TGCGCCAGCAGCCTTGGATTAGCGGGGGGGTTATACAATGAGCAGTTCTTC. It yields the protein CASSLGLAGGLYNEQFF. This sequence joins TRBV4-1 and TRBJ2-1, with 11 bases lining up with TRBD2. CDR3 length: 17 residues. Trimming took 4 bases from V and 4 from J; bases not matched to a gene: 9. The V gene's germline CDR1 is MGHRA and CDR2 YSYEKL.

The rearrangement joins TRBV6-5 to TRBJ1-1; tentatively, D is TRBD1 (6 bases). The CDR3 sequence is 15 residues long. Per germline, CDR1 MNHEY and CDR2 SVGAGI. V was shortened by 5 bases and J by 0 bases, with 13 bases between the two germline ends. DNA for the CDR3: TGTGCCAGCAGTCCTGGGGGACACCTGAACACTGAAGCTTTCTTT. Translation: CASSPGGHLNTEAFF.

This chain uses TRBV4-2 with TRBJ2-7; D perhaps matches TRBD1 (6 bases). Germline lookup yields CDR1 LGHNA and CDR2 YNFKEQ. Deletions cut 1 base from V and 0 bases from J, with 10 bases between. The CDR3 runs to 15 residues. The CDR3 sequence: CASSQVSGASYEQYF. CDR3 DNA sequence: TGTGCCAGCAGCCAAGTATCAGGGGCCTCCTACGAGCAGTACTTC.